This paragraph covers one T cell receptor (beta chain) sequence. The CDR3 has 13 residues. V gave up 6 bases and J gave up 0 bases, with 8 bases separating them. Per the germline V gene, CDR1 is MNHEY and CDR2 is SVGAGI. The entry originates in a study of control samples from healthy donors and cancer patients. The repertoire was sequenced with immunoSEQ multiplex PCR; TCRdb's copy has only in-frame clones and lacks some. The sample carries under 95,000 clones, roughly 90% recorded once. Sequencing was performed on blood. This chain links TRBV6-5 with TRBJ1-1; D not resolved. This receptor was taken from a woman in her twenties or thirties in good health. The CDR3 spells CASRQYLNTEAFF. The CDR3 DNA reads as TGTGCCAGCAGGCAGTACTTGAACACTGAAGCTTTCTTT.